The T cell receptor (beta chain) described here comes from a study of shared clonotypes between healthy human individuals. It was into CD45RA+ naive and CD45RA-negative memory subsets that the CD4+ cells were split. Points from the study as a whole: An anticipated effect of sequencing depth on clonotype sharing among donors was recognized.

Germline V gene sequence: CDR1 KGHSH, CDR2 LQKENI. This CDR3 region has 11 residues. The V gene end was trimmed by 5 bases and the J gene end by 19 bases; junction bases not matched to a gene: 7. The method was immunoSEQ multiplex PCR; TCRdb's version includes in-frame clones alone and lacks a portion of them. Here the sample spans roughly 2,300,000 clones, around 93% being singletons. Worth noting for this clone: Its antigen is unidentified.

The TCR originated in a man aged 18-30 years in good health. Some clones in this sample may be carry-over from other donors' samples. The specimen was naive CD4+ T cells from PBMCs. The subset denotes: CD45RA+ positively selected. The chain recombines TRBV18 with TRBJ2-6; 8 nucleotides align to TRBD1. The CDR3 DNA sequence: TGTGCCAGCTCAACGGACAGGGAGTCAACTTTC. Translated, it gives CASSTDRESTF.